The 15 T cell receptor beta chains below come from one sample, sequenced in a study of T cell responses to AZD1222 COVID-19 vaccine. Only in-frame clones appear in the TCRdb table, and some are missing; sequencing was by immunoSEQ multiplex PCR. Seen here are roughly 150,000 clones, about nine tenths observed once, and the top ten hold approximately 4.5%. The source material was peripheral blood, sampled on day 0 of AZD1222 vaccination. The receptors stem from an adult in good health.

The V call is TRBV2, the J call TRBJ2-1, with 8 bases identical to TRBD2. The ends lost 8 bases at V and 1 base at J; junction bases unmatched: 7. This CDR3 has 15 residues. The germline CDR1 and CDR2 sequences are SNHLY and FYNNEI. The DNA of the CDR3 is TGTGCCAGCGTAGGGACTAGGAGATCCTACAATGAGCAGTTCTTC. This sequence encodes CASVGTRRSYNEQFF.

The V and J genes are TRBV18 and TRBJ1-1, with D maybe TRBD1 (6 bases). V was pared by 6 bases and J by 7 bases, with 15 bases between. This CDR3 has 13 amino acids. Germline V lookup: CDR1 KGHSH, CDR2 LQKENI. DNA for the CDR3: TGTGCCAGCTCCGAGGGGGGTTTTTATGAAGCTTTCTTT. Its protein product is CASSEGGFYEAFF.

The chain is built from TRBV5-4 and TRBJ2-7; 7 nucleotides align to TRBD2. Germline CDR1 is SGHNT and CDR2 is YYREEE (reference sequence). J was trimmed by 6 bases and V by 4 bases; bases with no gene match: 13. The CDR3 runs 15 residues. CDR3 residues: CASSQVVWGRGEQYF. In DNA, the CDR3 is TGTGCCAGCAGCCAGGTGGTGTGGGGGAGGGGCGAGCAGTACTTC. The variable domain in full, with the rest retrieved from reference TRBV5-4 and TRBJ2-7, is ETGVTQSPTHLIKTRGQQVTLRCSSQSGHNTVSWYQQALGQGPQFIFQYYREEENGRGNFPPRFSGLQFPNYSSELNVNALELDDSALYLCASSQVVWGRGEQYFGPGTRLTVT.

This clone was observed once. V is TRBV29-1 and J is TRBJ2-5; possible D gene TRBD1, 5 bases. CDR3 size: 20 residues. V was cut by 3 bases and J by 0 bases, with 29 bases left in between. Looked up from germline, CDR1 is SQVTM and CDR2 is ANQGSEA. The CDR3: CSVDSAIVSLGKGYQETQYF. The CDR3 DNA reads as TGCAGCGTTGATTCGGCCATCGTATCGCTGGGGAAGGGGTACCAAGAGACCCAGTACTTC.

The V and J genes are TRBV5-6 and TRBJ2-2, with 8 bases matching TRBD2. Germline assignment: CDR1 SGHDT and CDR2 YYEEEE. CDR3 length: 15 residues. The V segment lost 5 bases and the J segment 7 bases; nucleotides outside the gene matches: 10. The CDR3 DNA follows: TGTGCCAGCAGATACCTCAGCGGGAGTGGCGGGGAGCTGTTTTTT. Encoded protein: CASRYLSGSGGELFF. Full variable domain (missing parts from reference TRBV5-6 and TRBJ2-2): DAGVTQSPTHLIKTRGQQVTLRCSPKSGHDTVSWYQQALGQGPQFIFQYYEEEERQRGNFPDRFSGHQFPNYSSELNVNALLLGDSALYLCASRYLSGSGGELFFGEGSRLTVL.

This clone appeared once. V and J are TRBV4-1 and TRBJ1-5; D gene uncertain. Looked up from germline, CDR1 is MGHRA and CDR2 is YSYEKL. This CDR3 is 15 amino acids long. Deletions cut 1 base from V and 6 bases from J, with 13 bases between. This CDR3 is CASSQAAFDTQPQHF. CDR3 nucleotides: TGCGCCAGCAGCCAAGCCGCGTTCGACACTCAGCCCCAGCATTTT.

The chain has TRBV18 and TRBJ1-2; a possible D gene is TRBD1 (5 bases). The V gene's germline CDR1 is KGHSH and CDR2 LQKENI. The CDR3 contains 14 residues. The V end was cut by 3 bases, the J end by 7 bases, with 15 bases between. In DNA form, the CDR3 reads TGTGCCAGCTCACCGGGCTCAGGGCAGGGTGGCTACACCTTC. Amino acids: CASSPGSGQGGYTF.

J is TRBJ1-3 and V is TRBV5-6; TRBD1 aligns across 8 bases. This CDR3 contains 17 residues. V was pared by 2 bases and J by 3 bases, with 10 bases of the junction left unmatched. CDR1 SGHDT and CDR2 YYEEEE come from the germline V gene. The CDR3 region is CASSFGIGQGGGNTIYF. The CDR3 DNA follows: TGTGCCAGCAGCTTCGGGATCGGACAGGGAGGTGGAAACACCATATATTTT. Supplemented by reference TRBV5-6 and TRBJ1-3, the full variable domain reads DAGVTQSPTHLIKTRGQQVTLRCSPKSGHDTVSWYQQALGQGPQFIFQYYEEEERQRGNFPDRFSGHQFPNYSSELNVNALLLGDSALYLCASSFGIGQGGGNTIYFGEGSWLTVV.

The gene calls are TRBV3-1 (or the pseudogene TRBV3-2) and TRBJ2-2; 8 nucleotides line up with TRBD1. Germline V gene lookup returns CDR1 LGHDT and CDR2 YNNKEL (reference sequence). This CDR3 contains 16 residues. Unmatched junction bases numbered 9, after V lost 0 bases and J lost 9 bases. DNA for the CDR3: TGTGCCAGCAGCCAAGATCCCAGGGGGCGCGTCAGGGAGCTGTTTTTT. It encodes CASSQDPRGRVRELFF.

The CDR3 sequence: CASSEKPRTTNEKLFF. In DNA, the CDR3 is TGTGCCAGCAGTGAAAAACCGCGAACAACTAATGAAAAACTGTTTTTT. J is TRBJ1-4 and V is TRBV2, with D hard to call. V lost 2 bases, J lost 0 bases, and 10 bases lay in between. Germline assignment: CDR1 SNHLY and CDR2 FYNNEI. The CDR3 length is 16 residues. Using reference TRBV2 and TRBJ1-4 for the parts outside the CDR3, the full variable domain is EPEVTQTPSHQVTQMGQEVILRCVPISNHLYFYWYRQILGQKVEFLVSFYNNEISEKSEIFDDQFSVERPDGSNFTLKIRSTKLEDSAMYFCASSEKPRTTNEKLFFGSGTQLSVL.

The chain uses TRBV2 and TRBJ2-7; 7 bases fit TRBD1. Germline CDR1 and CDR2: SNHLY and FYNNEI. With V trimmed by 6 bases and J by 2 bases, 10 bases remained unmatched. The CDR3 contains 15 residues. This CDR3 reads CASRLRDSRTYEQYF. CDR3 sequence (DNA): TGTGCCAGCAGACTCCGGGACAGCAGAACCTACGAGCAGTACTTC. Filled out from reference TRBV2 and TRBJ2-7, the complete variable domain reads EPEVTQTPSHQVTQMGQEVILRCVPISNHLYFYWYRQILGQKVEFLVSFYNNEISEKSEIFDDQFSVERPDGSNFTLKIRSTKLEDSAMYFCASRLRDSRTYEQYFGPGTRLTVT.

The rearrangement joins TRBV19 to TRBJ1-1, with D possibly matching TRBD1 (5 bases). CDR1 and CDR2 (germline): LNHDA, SQIVND (reference sequence). The V and J ends lost 7 bases and 3 bases respectively, with 21 bases between them. The CDR3 runs 16 residues. The CDR3 DNA is TGTGCCAGTACCATCCTCGGAGGGGTCAGGGACACTGAAGCTTTCTTT. It translates to CASTILGGVRDTEAFF.

V gene TRBV27 combines with J gene TRBJ1-5; D gene uncertain. Per germline, CDR1 MNHEY and CDR2 SMNVEV (reference sequence). The CDR3 consists of 15 residues. The V and J ends lost 2 bases and 4 bases respectively, with 12 bases between them. The CDR3 is CASSLLGIPNQPQHF. The CDR3 DNA reads as TGTGCCAGCAGTTTACTAGGGATTCCTAATCAGCCCCAGCATTTT.

The genes are TRBV19 and TRBJ1-2; D is unresolved. Trimming cost V 3 bases and J 7 bases, with 12 bases left between them. The CDR3 length is 13 residues. Germline CDR1 and CDR2: LNHDA and SQIVND (reference sequence). The CDR3, as DNA: TGTGCCAGTAGTATGTCCCAGTCGGTTGGCTACACCTTC. Translation: CASSMSQSVGYTF.

This clone was counted once. This chain links TRBV29-1 with TRBJ2-1, with 9 nucleotides matching TRBD1. Germline assignment: CDR1 SQVTM and CDR2 ANQGSEA. The trim removed 7 bases at V and 8 bases at J, leaving 12 bases unmatched. This CDR3 has 14 amino acids. The chain's CDR3 is CSGRGQGFLDEQFF. The CDR3 DNA sequence: TGCAGCGGCCGGGGACAGGGTTTCCTAGATGAGCAGTTCTTC.